The rows below give T cell receptor beta chains drawn from one sample of a study of blood T cell repertoires in COVID-19. Clones were read by immunoSEQ multiplex PCR, and TCRdb kept only the in-frame ones, dropping some. This table holds roughly 300,000 clones, roughly 86% found once. Material: peripheral blood. The receptors stem from a woman aged 25 to 39 with COVID-19, enrolled during active disease. CDR3s include the opening cysteine and the closing phenylalanine or tryptophan.

J gene: TRBJ1-5; V gene: TRBV4-3; CDR3 protein: CASSQEWRTGGQNNQPQHF
J gene: TRBJ1-2; V gene: TRBV5-8; CDR3 protein: CASGGQGAYGYTF
J gene: TRBJ2-5; V gene: TRBV6-2/TRBV6-3; CDR3 protein: CASSPALAGGIQETQYF
J gene: TRBJ1-5; V gene: TRBV28; CDR3 protein: CASSLPWTGRNQHF
J gene: TRBJ1-1; V gene: TRBV12-3/TRBV12-4; CDR3 protein: CASSLRTGERAFF
J gene: TRBJ2-3; V gene: TRBV4-2; CDR3 protein: CASSQPMGQGGTDTQYF
J gene: TRBJ1-2; V gene: TRBV2; CDR3 protein: CASRPGTGDGYTF
J gene: TRBJ2-2; V gene: TRBV3-1/TRBV3-2; CDR3 protein: CASSQGRQASEELFF
J gene: TRBJ2-1; V gene: TRBV6-5; CDR3 protein: CASSSQGADYNEQFF
J gene: TRBJ1-2; V gene: TRBV19; CDR3 protein: CASRRSLGQSPYGYTF
J gene: TRBJ2-3; V gene: TRBV11-2; CDR3 protein: CASSTRRTSGGVKSDTQYF
J gene: TRBJ2-3; V gene: TRBV6-5; CDR3 protein: CASSSRRGTSTDTQYF
J gene: TRBJ1-1; V gene: TRBV2; CDR3 protein: CASSEDGGSLNTEAFF
J gene: TRBJ1-3; V gene: TRBV19; CDR3 protein: CASSPRGGAISGNTIYF